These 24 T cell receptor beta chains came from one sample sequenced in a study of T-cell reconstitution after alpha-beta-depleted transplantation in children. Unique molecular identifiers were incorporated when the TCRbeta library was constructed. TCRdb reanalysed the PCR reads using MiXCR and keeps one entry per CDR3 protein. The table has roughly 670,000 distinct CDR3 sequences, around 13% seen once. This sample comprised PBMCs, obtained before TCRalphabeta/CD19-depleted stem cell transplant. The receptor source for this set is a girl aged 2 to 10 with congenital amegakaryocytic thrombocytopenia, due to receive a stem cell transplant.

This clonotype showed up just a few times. Here the CDR3 reads CASSLRDRAYEQYF. The CDR3 DNA is TGTGCCAGCAGCTTACGGGACAGGGCGTATGAGCAGTACTTC. J is TRBJ2-7 and V is TRBV11-3, with TRBD1 identical over 9 bases. Germline loops: CDR1 SGHNT, CDR2 YENEEA. The CDR3 has 14 residues. Trimming at V came to 2 bases and at J to 7 bases, leaving 6 bases not matched to a gene.

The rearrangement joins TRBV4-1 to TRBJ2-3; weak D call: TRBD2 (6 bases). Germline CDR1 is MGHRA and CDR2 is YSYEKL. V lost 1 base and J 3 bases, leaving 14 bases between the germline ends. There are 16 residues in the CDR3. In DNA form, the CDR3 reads TGCGCCAGCAGCCAAGGTCCCCGGGGGAGGACAGATACGCAGTATTTT. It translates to CASSQGPRGRTDTQYF.

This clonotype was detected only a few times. The CDR3 protein is CATSGDRDHEQYF. CDR3 DNA: TGTGCCACCAGCGGGGACAGGGACCACGAGCAGTACTTC. The chain combines TRBV28 with TRBJ2-7; 9 bases fit TRBD1. The CDR3 spans 13 residues. Germline lookup yields CDR1 MDHEN and CDR2 SYDVKM. With 10 bases clipped from V and 5 bases from J, the junction kept 9 bases outside the gene matches.

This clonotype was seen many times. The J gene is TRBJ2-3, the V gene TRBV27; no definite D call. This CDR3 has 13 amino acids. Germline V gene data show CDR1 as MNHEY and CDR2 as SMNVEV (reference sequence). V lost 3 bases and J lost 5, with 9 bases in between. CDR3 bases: TGTGCCAGCAGTTTTTTCGGTGGAGATACGCAGTATTTT. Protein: CASSFFGGDTQYF.

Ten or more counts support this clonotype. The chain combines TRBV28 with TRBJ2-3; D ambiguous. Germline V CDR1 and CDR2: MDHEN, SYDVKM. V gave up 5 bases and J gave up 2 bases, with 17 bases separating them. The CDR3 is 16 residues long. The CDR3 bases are TGTGCCAGCAGTCCCCCCTGGGGTACCTTCACAGATACGCAGTATTTT. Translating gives CASSPPWGTFTDTQYF.

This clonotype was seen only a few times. CDR3 residues: CASGGGTQYF. CDR3 nucleotide sequence: TGTGCCAGCGGAGGGGGGACCCAGTACTTC. This chain links TRBV5-5 with TRBJ2-5; D could derive from TRBD1 or TRBD2 (6 bases each). The V end lost 7 bases, the J end lost 7 bases, and 8 bases lay between the germline ends. CDR1 SGHKS and CDR2 YYEKEE come from the germline V gene (reference sequence). The CDR3 is 10 amino acids.

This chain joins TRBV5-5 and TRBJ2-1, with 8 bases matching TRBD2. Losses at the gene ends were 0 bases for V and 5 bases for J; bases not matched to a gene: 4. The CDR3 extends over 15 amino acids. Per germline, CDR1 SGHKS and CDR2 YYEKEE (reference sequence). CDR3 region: CASSLDSGAHNEQFF. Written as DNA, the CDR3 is TGTGCCAGCAGCTTGGATAGCGGGGCCCACAATGAGCAGTTCTTC.

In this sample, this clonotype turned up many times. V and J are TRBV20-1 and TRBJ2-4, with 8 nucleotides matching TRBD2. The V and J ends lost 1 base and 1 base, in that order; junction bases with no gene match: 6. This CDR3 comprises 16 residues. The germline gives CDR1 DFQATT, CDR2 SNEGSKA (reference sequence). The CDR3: CSARARGDLAKNIQYF. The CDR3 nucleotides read TGCAGTGCTAGAGCGCGGGGGGATTTGGCCAAAAACATTCAGTACTTC.

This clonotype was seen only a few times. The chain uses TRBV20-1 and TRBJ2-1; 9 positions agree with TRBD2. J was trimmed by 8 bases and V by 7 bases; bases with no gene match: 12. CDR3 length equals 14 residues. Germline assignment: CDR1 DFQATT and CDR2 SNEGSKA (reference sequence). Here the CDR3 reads CSGGLSGRMYEQFF. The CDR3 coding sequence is TGCAGTGGAGGGCTCAGCGGGAGGATGTATGAGCAGTTCTTC.

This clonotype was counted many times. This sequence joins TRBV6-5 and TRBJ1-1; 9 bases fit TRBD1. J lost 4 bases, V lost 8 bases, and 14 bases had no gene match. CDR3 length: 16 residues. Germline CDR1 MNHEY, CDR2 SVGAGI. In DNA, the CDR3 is TGTGCCAGCGGTCCACTTAGGGGGACAGGGACCACTGAAGCTTTCTTT. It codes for CASGPLRGTGTTEAFF.

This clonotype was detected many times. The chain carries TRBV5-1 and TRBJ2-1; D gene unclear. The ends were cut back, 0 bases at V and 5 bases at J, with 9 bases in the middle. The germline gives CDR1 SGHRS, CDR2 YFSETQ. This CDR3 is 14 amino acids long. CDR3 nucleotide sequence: TGCGCCAGCAGCTTGGAACAGAAGGACAATGAGCAGTTCTTC. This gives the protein CASSLEQKDNEQFF.

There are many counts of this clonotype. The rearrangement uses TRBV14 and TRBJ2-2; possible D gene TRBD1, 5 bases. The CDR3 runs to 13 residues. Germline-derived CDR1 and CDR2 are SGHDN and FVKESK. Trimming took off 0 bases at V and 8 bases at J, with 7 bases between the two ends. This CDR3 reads CASSQDRAGELFF. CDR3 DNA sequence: TGTGCCAGCAGCCAAGACAGGGCAGGGGAGCTGTTTTTT. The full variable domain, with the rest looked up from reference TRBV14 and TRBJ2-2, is EAGVTQFPSHSVIEKGQTVTLRCDPISGHDNLYWYRRVMGKEIKFLLHFVKESKQDESGMPNNRFLAERTGGTYSTLKVQPAELEDSGVYFCASSQDRAGELFFGEGSRLTVL.

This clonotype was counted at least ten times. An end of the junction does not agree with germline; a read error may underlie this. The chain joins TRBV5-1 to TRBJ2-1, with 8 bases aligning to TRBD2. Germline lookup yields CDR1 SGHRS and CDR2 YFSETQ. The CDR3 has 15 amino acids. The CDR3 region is CASSVTSGSYNEQFF. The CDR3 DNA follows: TGTGCCAGCAGCGTTACTAGCGGCTCCTACAATGAGCAGTTCTTC.

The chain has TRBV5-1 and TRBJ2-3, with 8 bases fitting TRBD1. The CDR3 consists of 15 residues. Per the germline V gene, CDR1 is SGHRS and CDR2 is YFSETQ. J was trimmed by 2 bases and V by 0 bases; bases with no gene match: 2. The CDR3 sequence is CASSLEDRATDTQYF. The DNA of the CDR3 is TGCGCCAGCAGCTTGGAGGACAGGGCCACAGATACGCAGTATTTT.

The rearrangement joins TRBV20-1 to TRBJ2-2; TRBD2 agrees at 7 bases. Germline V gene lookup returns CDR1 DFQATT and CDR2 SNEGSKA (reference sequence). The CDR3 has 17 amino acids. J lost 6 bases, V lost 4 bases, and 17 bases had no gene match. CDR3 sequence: CSAKSWREGSVAGELFF. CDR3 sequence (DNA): TGCAGTGCTAAGAGTTGGAGGGAGGGATCTGTTGCCGGGGAGCTGTTTTTT.

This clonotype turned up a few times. The CDR3 protein is CASSLVSLGLTGELFF. CDR3 sequence (DNA): TGCGCCAGCAGCTTGGTGTCGCTAGGACTTACCGGGGAGCTGTTTTTT. This chain links TRBV5-1 with TRBJ2-2, with a weak D call TRBD2 (5 bases). In germline, CDR1 is SGHRS, CDR2 YFSETQ. This CDR3 has 16 residues. V lost 0 bases to trimming and J lost 5 bases, with 14 bases between them.

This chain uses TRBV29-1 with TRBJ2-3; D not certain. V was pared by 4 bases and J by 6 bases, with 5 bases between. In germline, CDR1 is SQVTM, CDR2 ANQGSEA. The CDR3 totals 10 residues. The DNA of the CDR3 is TGCAGCGTTGTCTTTGATACGCAGTATTTT. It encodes CSVVFDTQYF.

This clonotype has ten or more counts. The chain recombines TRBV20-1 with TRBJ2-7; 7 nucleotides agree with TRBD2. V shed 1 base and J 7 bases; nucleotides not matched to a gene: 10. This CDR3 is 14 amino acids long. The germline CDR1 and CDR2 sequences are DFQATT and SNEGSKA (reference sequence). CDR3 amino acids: CSARVWREKGEQYF. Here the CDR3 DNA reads TGCAGTGCTAGAGTGTGGCGGGAGAAGGGTGAGCAGTACTTC.

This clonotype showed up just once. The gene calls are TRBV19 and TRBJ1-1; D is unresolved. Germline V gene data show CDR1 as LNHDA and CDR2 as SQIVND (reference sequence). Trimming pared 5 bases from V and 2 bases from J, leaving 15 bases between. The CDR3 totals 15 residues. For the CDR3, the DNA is TGTGCCAGTAGTGCGGCGGACTATTTAAACACTGAAGCTTTCTTT. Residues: CASSAADYLNTEAFF.

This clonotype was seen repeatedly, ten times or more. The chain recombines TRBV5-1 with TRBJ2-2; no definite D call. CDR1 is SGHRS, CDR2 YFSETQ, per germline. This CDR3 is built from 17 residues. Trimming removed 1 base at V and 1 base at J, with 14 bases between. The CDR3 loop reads CASSLRSRPQNTGELFF. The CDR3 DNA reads TGCGCCAGCAGCTTGAGGTCCCGACCGCAGAACACCGGGGAGCTGTTTTTT.

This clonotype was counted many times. The CDR3 bases are TGCAGTGCTAGCGAGTCGGGCGCTAGCTCCTACAATGAGCAGTTCTTC. This translates into CSASESGASSYNEQFF. The V and J genes are TRBV20-1 and TRBJ2-1; unclear D gene. Trimming pared 3 bases from V and 0 bases from J, leaving 15 bases between. Looked up from germline, CDR1 is DFQATT and CDR2 is SNEGSKA (reference sequence). The CDR3 is 16 residues long.

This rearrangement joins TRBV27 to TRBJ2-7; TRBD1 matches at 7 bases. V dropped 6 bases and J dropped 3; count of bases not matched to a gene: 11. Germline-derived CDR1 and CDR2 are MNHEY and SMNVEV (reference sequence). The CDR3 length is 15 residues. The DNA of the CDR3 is TGTGCCAGCAGCCGGTCCCGGGACAGAAGCTACGAGCAGTACTTC. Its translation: CASSRSRDRSYEQYF.

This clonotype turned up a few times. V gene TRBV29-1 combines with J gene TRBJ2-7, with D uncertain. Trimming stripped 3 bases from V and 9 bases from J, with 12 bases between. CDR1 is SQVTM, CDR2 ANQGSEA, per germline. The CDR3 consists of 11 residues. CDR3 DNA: TGCAGCGTTGAGCGAAGGCGTGGGCAGTACTTC. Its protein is CSVERRRGQYF.

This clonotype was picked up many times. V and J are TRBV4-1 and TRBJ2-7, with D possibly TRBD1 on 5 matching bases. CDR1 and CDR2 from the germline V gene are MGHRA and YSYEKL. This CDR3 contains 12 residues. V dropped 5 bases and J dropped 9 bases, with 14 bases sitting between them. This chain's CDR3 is CASSWGRVGQYF. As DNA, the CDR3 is TGCGCCAGCAGCTGGGGCCGGGTGGGGCAGTACTTC.